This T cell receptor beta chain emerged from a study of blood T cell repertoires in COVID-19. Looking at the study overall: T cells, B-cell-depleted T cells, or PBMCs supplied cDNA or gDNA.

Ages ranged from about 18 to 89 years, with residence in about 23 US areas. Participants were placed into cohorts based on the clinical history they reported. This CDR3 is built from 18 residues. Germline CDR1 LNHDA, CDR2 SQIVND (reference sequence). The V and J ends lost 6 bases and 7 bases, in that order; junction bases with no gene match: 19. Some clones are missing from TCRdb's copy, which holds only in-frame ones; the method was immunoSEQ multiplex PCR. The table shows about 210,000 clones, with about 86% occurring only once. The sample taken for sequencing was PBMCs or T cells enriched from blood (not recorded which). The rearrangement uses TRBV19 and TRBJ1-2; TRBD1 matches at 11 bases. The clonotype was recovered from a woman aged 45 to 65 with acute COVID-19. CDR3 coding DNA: TGTGCCAGTAGCCTCCGGATCCCGGGACAGGGGGTAGCGGGTGGCTACACCTTC. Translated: CASSLRIPGQGVAGGYTF.